This T cell receptor beta chain comes out of a study of technical replicates of blood from a handful of donors. V lost 5 bases, J lost 6 bases, and 9 bases stayed unmatched. Germline assignment: CDR1 MNHEY and CDR2 SMNVEV (reference sequence). The CDR3 covers 15 residues. The method was immunoSEQ multiplex PCR; TCRdb's version includes in-frame clones alone and lacks a portion of them. The repertoire holds about 44,000 clones, around 96% seen once, with around 0.4% in the top ten. Sequences were obtained from T cells isolated from PBMCs. The receptor comes from a human donor in good health. This sequence joins TRBV27 and TRBJ2-2, with TRBD2 identical over 7 bases. This CDR3 is CASSEGGRRSGELFF. Here the CDR3 DNA reads TGTGCCAGCAGTGAGGGCGGGAGAAGGTCCGGGGAGCTGTTTTTT.